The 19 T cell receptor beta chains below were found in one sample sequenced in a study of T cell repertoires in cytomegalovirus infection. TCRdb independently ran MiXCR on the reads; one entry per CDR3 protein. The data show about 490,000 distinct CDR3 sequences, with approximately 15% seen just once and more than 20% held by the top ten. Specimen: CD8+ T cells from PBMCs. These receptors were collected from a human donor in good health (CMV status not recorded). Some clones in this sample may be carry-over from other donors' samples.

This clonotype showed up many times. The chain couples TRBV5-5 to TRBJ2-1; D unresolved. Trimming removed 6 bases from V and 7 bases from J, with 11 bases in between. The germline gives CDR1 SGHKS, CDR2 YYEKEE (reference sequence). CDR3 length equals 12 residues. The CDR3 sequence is CASIPFGNEQFF. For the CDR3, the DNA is TGTGCCAGCATCCCGTTCGGGAATGAGCAGTTCTTC.

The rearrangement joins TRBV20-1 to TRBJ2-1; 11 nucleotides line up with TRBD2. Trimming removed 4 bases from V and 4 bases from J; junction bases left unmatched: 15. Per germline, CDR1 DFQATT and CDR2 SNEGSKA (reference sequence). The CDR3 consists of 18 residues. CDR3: CSATEYSGTSGTYNEQFF. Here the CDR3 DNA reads TGCAGTGCTACCGAATACTCCGGGACTAGCGGTACATACAATGAGCAGTTCTTC.

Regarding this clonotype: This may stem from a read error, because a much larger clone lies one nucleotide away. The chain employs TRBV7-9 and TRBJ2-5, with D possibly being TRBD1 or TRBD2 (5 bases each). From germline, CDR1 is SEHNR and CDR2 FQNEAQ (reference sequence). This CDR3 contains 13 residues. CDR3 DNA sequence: TGTGCCAGCAGCCGATGGGACCACGAGACCCAGTACTTC. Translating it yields CASSRWDHETQYF. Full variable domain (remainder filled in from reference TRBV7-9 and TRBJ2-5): DTGVSQNPRHKITKRGQNVTFRCDPISEHNRLYWYRQTLGQGPEFLTYFQNEAQLEKSRLLSDRFSAERPKGSFSTLEIQRTEQGDSAMYLCASSRWDHETQYFGPGTRLLVL.

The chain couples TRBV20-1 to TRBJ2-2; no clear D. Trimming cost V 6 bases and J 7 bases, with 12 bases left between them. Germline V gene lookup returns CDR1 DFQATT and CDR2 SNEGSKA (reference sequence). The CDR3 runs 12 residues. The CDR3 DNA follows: TGCAGTGCGATGGGTGGCATCGGGGAGCTGTTTTTT. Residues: CSAMGGIGELFF.

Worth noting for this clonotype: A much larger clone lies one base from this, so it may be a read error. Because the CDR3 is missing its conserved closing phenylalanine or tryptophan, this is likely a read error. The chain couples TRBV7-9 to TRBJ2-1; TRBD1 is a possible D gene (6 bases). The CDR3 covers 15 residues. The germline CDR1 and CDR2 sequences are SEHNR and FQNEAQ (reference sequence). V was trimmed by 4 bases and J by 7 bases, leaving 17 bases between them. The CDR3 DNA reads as TGTGCCAGCAGCTCGGACAGCTCCAAGCTAAATGAGCAGTTCTTA. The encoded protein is CASSSDSSKLNEQFL.

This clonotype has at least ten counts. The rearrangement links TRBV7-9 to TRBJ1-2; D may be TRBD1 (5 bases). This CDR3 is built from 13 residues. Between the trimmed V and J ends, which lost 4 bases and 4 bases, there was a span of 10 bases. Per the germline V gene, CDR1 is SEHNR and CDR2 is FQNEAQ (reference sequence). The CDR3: CASSSLGAYGYTF. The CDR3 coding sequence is TGTGCCAGCAGCTCTTTAGGGGCCTATGGCTACACCTTC.

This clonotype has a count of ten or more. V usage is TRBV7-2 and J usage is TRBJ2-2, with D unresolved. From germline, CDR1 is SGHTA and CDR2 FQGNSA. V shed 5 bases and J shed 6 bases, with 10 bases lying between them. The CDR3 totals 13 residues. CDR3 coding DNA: TGTGCCAGCAGCGTTGATTGGGCCGGGGAGCTGTTTTTT. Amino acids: CASSVDWAGELFF.

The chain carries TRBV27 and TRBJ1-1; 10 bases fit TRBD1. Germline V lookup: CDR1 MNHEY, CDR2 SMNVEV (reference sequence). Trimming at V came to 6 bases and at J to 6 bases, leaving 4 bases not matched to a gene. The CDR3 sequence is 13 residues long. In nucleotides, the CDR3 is TGTGCCAGCAGCACCGGGACAGGGGCTGAAGCTTTCTTT. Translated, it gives CASSTGTGAEAFF.

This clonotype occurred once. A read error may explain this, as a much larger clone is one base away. CDR3 in DNA: TGTGCCAGAAGCTCAAACAGGGGGGACAACTATGGCTACACCTTC. It specifies CARSSNRGDNYGYTF. The chain employs TRBV7-6 and TRBJ1-2, with 8 bases lining up with TRBD1. The CDR3 is made up of 15 amino acids. The germline V gene encodes CDR1 SGHVS and CDR2 FNYEAQ.

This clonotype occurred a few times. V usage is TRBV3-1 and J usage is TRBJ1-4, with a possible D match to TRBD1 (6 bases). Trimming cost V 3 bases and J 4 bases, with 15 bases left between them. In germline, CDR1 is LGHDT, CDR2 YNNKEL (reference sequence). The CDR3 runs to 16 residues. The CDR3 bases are TGTGCCAGCAGCCAGTGGGACACAGCTTATAATGAAAAACTGTTTTTT. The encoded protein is CASSQWDTAYNEKLFF.

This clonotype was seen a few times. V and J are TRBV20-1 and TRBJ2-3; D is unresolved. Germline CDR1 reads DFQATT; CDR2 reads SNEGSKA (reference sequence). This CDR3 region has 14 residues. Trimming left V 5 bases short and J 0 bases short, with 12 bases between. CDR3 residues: CSALATTSTDTQYF. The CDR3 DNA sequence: TGCAGTGCTCTGGCCACTACTAGCACAGATACGCAGTATTTT.

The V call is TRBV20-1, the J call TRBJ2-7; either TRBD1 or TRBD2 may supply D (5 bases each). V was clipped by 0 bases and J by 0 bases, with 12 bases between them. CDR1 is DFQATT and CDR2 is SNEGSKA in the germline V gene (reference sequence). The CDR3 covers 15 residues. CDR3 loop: CSARDPGPISYEQYF. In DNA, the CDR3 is TGCAGTGCTAGAGATCCGGGGCCCATCTCCTACGAGCAGTACTTC.

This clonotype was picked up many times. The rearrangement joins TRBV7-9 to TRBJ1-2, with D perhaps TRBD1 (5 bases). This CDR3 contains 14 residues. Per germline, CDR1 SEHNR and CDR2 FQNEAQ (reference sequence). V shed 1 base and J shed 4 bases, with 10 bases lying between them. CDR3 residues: CASSLGEGAYGYTF. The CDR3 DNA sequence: TGTGCCAGCAGCTTAGGAGAAGGGGCCTATGGCTACACCTTC.

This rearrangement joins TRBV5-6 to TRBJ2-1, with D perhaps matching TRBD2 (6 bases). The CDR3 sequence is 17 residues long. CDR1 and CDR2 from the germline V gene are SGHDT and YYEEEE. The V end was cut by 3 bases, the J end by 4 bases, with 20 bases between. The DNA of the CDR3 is TGTGCCAGCAGCTCGTCGGAGGGGTCTTCCATATACAATGAGCAGTTCTTC. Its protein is CASSSSEGSSIYNEQFF.

CDR3 DNA: TGTGCCAGCAGCTTGGGAGAACAGGAGCAGTACTTC. This translates into CASSLGEQEQYF. V is TRBV5-6 and J is TRBJ2-7; D gene ambiguous. CDR1 and CDR2 (germline): SGHDT, YYEEEE. The CDR3 covers 12 residues. The V and J ends lost 0 bases and 7 bases respectively, with 8 bases between them.

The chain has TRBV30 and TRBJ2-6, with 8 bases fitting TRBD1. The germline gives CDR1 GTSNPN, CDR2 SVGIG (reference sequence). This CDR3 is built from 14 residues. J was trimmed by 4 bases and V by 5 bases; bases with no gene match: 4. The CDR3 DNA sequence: TGTGCCTGGGCGACAGGGGCCGGGGCCAACGTCCTGACTTTC. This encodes CAWATGAGANVLTF.

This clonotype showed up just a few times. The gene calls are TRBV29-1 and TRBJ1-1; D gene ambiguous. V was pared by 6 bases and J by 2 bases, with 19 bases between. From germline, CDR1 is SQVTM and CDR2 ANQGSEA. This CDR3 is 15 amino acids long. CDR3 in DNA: TGCAGCGTCCCCGGCTGGGAGGGTCGAAACACTGAAGCTTTCTTT. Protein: CSVPGWEGRNTEAFF.

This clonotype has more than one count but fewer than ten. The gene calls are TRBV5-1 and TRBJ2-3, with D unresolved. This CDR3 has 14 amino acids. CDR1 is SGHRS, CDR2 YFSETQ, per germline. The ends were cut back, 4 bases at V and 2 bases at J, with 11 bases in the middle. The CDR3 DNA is TGCGCCAGCAGCGCTCTGTTCTCCACAGATACGCAGTATTTT. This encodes CASSALFSTDTQYF.

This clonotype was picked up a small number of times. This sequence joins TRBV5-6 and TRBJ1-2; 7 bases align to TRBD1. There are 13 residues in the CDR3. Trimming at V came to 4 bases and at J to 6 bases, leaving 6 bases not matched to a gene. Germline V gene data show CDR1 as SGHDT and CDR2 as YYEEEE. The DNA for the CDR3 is TGTGCCAGCAGCCCGACAGGGTTCAATGGCTACACCTTC. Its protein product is CASSPTGFNGYTF.